The clone carrying this T cell receptor beta chain came up a few times. What it binds is unknown. Quantitative molecular-barcoded 5'-RACE generated the TCR beta libraries. MiXCR, run by TCRdb on the 5' RACE reads, gives a single entry per CDR3 protein. The sample has a few hundred thousand distinct CDR3 sequences; around 20% are singletons. The data derive from a study of CD8 T cells in ankylosing spondylitis. Findings and limits, study-wide: Among TCR beta sequences, a motif of several highly homologous variants appeared characteristic of ankylosing spondylitis blood. Earlier literature documents some of the motif variants in reactive arthritis synovial fluid and blood. Researchers reportedly found disease-linked clones significantly enriched in matched ankylosing spondylitis synovial fluid.

The CDR3 extends over 15 amino acids. The trim removed 3 bases at V and 4 bases at J, leaving 3 bases unmatched. Germline CDR1 is SQVTM and CDR2 is ANQGSEA. Specimen: blood, either unsorted or a sorted T cell fraction (not recorded which). The receptor was derived from a male donor with ankylosing spondylitis or in good health (not recorded which). The chain employs TRBV29-1 and TRBJ2-1; TRBD2 matches at 13 bases. The CDR3: CSVEGTSGAYNEQFF. The CDR3, as DNA: TGCAGCGTTGAGGGGACTAGCGGGGCGTACAATGAGCAGTTCTTC.